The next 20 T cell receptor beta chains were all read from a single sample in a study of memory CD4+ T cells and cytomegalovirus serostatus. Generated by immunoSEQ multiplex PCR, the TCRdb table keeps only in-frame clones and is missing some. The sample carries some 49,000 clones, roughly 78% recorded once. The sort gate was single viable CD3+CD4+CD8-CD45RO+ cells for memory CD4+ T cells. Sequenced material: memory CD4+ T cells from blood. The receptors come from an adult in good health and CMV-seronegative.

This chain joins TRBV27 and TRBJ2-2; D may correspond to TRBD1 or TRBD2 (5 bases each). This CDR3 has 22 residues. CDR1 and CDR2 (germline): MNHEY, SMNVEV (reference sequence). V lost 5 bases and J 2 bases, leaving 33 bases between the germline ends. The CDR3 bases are TGTGCCAGCAGTCACCCCTCGGGGCCCAAACGGGCGGTCCTAGCTAACACCGGGGAGCTGTTTTTT. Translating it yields CASSHPSGPKRAVLANTGELFF.

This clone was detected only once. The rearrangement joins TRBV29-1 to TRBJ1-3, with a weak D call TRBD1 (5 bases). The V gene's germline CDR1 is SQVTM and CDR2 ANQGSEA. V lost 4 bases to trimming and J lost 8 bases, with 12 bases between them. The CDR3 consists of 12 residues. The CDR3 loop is CSVGRQQDTIYF. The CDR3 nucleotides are TGCAGCGTTGGTCGGCAACAGGACACCATATATTTT. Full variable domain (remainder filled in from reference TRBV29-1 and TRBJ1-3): SAVISQKPSRDICQRGTSLTIQCQVDSQVTMMFWYRQQPGQSLTLIATANQGSEATYESGFVIDKFPISRPNLTFSTLTVSNMSPEDSSIYLCSVGRQQDTIYFGEGSWLTVV.

CDR3 region: CAWSGRLGTEAFF. The CDR3 DNA sequence: TGTGCCTGGAGTGGGCGCCTGGGGACTGAAGCTTTCTTT. The chain employs TRBV30 and TRBJ1-1; D unresolved. Trimming cost V 1 base and J 5 bases, with 11 bases left between them. There are 13 residues in the CDR3. Germline CDR1 is GTSNPN and CDR2 is SVGIG (reference sequence).

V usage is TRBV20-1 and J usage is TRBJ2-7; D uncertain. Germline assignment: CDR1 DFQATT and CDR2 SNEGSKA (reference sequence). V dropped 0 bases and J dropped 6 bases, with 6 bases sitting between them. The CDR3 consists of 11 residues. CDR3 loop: CSARDGAEQYF. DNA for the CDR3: TGCAGTGCTAGAGACGGCGCCGAGCAGTACTTC.

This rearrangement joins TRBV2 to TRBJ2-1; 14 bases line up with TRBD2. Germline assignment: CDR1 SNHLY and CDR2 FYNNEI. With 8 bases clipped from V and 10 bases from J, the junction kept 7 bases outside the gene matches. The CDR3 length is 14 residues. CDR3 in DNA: TGTGCCAGCGAACTGGGACTAGCGGGAGAGGAGCAGTTCTTC. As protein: CASELGLAGEEQFF. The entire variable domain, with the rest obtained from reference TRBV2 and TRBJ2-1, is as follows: EPEVTQTPSHQVTQMGQEVILRCVPISNHLYFYWYRQILGQKVEFLVSFYNNEISEKSEIFDDQFSVERPDGSNFTLKIRSTKLEDSAMYFCASELGLAGEEQFFGPGTRLTVL.

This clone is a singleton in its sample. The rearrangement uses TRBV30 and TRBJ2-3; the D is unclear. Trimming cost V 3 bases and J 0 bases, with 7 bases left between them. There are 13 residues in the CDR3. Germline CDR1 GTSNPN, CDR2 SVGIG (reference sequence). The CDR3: CAWRLTSTDTQYF. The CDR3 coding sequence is TGTGCCTGGAGACTGACCAGCACAGATACGCAGTATTTT. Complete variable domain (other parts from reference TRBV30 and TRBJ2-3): SQTIHQWPATLVQPVGSPLSLECTVEGTSNPNLYWYRQAAGRGLQLLFYSVGIGQISSEVPQNLSASRPQDRQFILSSKKLLLSDSGFYLCAWRLTSTDTQYFGPGTRLTVL.

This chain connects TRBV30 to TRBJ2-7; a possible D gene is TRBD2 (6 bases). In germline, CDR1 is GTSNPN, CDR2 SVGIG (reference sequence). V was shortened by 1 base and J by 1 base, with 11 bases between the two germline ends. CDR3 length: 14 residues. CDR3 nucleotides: TGTGCCTGGAGTGCCGGGACTCAGTCCTACGAGCAGTACTTC. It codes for CAWSAGTQSYEQYF.

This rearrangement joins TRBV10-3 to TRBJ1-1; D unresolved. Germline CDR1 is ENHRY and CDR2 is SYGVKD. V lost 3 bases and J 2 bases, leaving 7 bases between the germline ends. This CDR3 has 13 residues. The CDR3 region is CAISEAGNTEAFF. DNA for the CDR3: TGTGCCATCAGTGAAGCGGGTAACACTGAAGCTTTCTTT.

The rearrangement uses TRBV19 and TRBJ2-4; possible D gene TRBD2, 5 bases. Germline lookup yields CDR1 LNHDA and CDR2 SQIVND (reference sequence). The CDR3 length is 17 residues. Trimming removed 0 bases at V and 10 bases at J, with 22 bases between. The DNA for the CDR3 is TGTGCCAGTAGTATAGATGCTGCTGGGGTAGCCGCGGGTATTCAGTACTTC. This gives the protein CASSIDAAGVAAGIQYF. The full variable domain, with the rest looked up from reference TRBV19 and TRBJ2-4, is DGGITQSPKYLFRKEGQNVTLSCEQNLNHDAMYWYRQDPGQGLRLIYYSQIVNDFQKGDIAEGYSVSREKKESFPLTVTSAQKNPTAFYLCASSIDAAGVAAGIQYFGAGTRLSVL.

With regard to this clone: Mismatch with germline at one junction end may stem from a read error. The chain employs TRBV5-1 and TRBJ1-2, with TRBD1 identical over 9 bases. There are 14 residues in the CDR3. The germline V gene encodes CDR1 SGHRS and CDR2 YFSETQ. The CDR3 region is CASSNTGTGYGCTF. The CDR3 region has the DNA TGCGCCAGCAGCAACACCGGGACAGGGTATGGCTGCACCTTC.

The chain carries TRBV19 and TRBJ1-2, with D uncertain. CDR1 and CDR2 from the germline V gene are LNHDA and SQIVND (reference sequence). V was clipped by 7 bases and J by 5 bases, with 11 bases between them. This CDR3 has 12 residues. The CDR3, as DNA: TGTGCCAGTACGCGGACGGAGTATGGCTACACCTTC. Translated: CASTRTEYGYTF.

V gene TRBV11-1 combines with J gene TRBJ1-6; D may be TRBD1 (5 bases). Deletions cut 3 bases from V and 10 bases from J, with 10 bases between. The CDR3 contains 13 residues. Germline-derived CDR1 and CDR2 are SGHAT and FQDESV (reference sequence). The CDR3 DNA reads TGTGCCAGCAGCTTCGCGGGGGGATCACCCCTCCACTTT. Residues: CASSFAGGSPLHF.

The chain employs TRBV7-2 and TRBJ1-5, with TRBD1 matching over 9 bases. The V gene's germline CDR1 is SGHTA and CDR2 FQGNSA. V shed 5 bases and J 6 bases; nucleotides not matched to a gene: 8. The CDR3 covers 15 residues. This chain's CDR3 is CASSTTGGASQPQHF. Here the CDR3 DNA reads TGTGCCAGCAGCACCACAGGGGGCGCGAGTCAGCCCCAGCATTTT.

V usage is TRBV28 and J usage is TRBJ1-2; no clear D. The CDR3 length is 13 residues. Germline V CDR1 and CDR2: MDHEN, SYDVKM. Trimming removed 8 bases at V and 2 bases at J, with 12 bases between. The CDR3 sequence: CASSLQQNYGYTF. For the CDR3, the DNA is TGTGCCAGCTCCCTCCAGCAAAACTATGGCTACACCTTC.

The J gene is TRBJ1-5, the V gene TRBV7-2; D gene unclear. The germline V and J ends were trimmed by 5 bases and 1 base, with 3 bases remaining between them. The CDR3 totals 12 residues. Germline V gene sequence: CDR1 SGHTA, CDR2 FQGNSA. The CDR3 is CASSRSNQPQHF. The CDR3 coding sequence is TGTGCCAGCAGCCGGAGCAATCAGCCCCAGCATTTT.

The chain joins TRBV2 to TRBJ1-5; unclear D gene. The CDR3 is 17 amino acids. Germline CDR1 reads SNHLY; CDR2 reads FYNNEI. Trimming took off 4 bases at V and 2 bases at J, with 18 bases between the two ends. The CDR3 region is CASSAGGLGRGNQPQHF. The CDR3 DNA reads TGTGCCAGCAGTGCTGGAGGACTCGGTAGGGGCAATCAGCCCCAGCATTTT. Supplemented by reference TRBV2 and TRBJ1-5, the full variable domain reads EPEVTQTPSHQVTQMGQEVILRCVPISNHLYFYWYRQILGQKVEFLVSFYNNEISEKSEIFDDQFSVERPDGSNFTLKIRSTKLEDSAMYFCASSAGGLGRGNQPQHFGDGTRLSIL.

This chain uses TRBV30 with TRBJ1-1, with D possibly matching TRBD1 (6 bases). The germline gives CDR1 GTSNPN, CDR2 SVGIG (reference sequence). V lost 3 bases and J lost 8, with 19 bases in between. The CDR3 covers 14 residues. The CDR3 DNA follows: TGTGCCTGGAGACCCACCACAGGGTGGGGCGAAGCTTTCTTT. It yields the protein CAWRPTTGWGEAFF.

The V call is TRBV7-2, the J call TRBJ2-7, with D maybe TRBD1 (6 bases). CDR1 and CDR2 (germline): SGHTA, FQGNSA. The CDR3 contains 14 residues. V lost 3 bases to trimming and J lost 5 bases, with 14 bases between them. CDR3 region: CASSFVGGPNEQYF. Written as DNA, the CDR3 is TGTGCCAGCAGCTTCGTAGGGGGTCCCAACGAGCAGTACTTC.

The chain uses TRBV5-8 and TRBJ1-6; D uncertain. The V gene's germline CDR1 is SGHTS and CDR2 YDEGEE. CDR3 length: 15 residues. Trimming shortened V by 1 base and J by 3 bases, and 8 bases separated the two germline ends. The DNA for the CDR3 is TGTGCCAGCAGCTTGCCGGAAAACTATAATTCACCCCTCCACTTT. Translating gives CASSLPENYNSPLHF. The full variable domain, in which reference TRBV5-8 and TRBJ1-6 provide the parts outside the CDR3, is EAGVTQSPTHLIKTRGQQATLRCSPISGHTSVYWYQQALGLGLQFLLWYDEGEERNRGNFPPRFSGRQFPNYSSELNVNALELEDSALYLCASSLPENYNSPLHFGNGTRLTVT.

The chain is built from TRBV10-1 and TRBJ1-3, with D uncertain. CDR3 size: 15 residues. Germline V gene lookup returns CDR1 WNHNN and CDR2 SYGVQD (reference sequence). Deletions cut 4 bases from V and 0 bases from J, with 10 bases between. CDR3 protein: CASSGRGSSGNTIYF. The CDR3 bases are TGCGCCAGCAGTGGACGGGGATCCTCTGGAAACACCATATATTTT.